This T cell receptor (beta chain) was recorded in a study of molecular identifiers for immune sequencing clone quantification. Study results and limitations: Whereas naive cells kept under 1% of molecules in clones above 20 RNA copies, such clones held over 98% in effectors.

TCRdb used MiXCR to reprocess the PCR reads, holding one entry per CDR3 protein. In the table there are hundreds of thousands of distinct CDR3 sequences, roughly 27% of which are singletons. At least ten counts were recorded for this clonotype. Antigen specificity is unknown. This CDR3 has 14 amino acids. The ends were cut back, 1 base at V and 7 bases at J, with 13 bases in the middle. Germline V CDR1 and CDR2: MGHDK, SYGVNS. Sequencing was performed on naive CD8+ T cells from blood, with Jurkat cell RNA spiked in. Noted subset: FACS-sorted CD8+CD4-CCR7+CD45RA+ naive T cells. This sequence was found in a human donor in good health. Some libraries in this study had Jurkat cell RNA spiked in. The chain carries TRBV25-1 and TRBJ1-1, with D possibly TRBD1 on 5 matching bases. This chain's CDR3 is CASSESRAGFEAFF. The CDR3 coding sequence is TGTGCCAGCAGTGAATCCAGGGCTGGCTTTGAAGCTTTCTTT.